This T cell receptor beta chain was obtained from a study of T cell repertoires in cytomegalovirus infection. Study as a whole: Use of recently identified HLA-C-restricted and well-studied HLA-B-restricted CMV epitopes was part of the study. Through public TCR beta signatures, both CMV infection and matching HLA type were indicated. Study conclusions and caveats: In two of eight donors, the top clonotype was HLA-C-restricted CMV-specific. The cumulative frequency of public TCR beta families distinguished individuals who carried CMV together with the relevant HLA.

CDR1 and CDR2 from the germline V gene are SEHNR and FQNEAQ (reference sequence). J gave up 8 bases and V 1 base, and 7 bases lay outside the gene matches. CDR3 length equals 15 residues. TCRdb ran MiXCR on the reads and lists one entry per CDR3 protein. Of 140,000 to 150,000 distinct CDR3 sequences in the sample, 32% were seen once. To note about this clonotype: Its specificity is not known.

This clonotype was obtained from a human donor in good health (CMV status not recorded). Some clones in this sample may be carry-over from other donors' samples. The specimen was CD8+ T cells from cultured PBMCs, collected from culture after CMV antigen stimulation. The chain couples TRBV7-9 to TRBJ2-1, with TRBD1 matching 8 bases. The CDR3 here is CASSLEDYRGYEQFF. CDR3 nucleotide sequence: TGTGCCAGCAGCTTAGAGGATTACAGGGGGTATGAGCAGTTCTTC.